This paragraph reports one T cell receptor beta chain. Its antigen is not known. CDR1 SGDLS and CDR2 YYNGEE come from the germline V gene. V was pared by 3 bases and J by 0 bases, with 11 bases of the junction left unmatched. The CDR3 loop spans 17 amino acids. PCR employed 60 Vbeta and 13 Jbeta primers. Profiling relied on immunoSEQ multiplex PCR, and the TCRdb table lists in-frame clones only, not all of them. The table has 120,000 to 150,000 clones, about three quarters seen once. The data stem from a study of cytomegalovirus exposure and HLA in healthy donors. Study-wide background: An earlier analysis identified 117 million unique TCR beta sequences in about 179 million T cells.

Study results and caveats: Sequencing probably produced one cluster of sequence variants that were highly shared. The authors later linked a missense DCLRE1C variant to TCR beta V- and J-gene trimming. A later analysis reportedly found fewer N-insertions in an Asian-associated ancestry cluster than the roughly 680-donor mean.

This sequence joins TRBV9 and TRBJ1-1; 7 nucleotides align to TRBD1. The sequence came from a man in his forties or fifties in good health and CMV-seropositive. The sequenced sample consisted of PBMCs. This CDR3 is CASSAPPGRGLNTEAFF. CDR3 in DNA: TGTGCCAGCAGCGCCCCTCCAGGAAGGGGGCTGAACACTGAAGCTTTCTTT.